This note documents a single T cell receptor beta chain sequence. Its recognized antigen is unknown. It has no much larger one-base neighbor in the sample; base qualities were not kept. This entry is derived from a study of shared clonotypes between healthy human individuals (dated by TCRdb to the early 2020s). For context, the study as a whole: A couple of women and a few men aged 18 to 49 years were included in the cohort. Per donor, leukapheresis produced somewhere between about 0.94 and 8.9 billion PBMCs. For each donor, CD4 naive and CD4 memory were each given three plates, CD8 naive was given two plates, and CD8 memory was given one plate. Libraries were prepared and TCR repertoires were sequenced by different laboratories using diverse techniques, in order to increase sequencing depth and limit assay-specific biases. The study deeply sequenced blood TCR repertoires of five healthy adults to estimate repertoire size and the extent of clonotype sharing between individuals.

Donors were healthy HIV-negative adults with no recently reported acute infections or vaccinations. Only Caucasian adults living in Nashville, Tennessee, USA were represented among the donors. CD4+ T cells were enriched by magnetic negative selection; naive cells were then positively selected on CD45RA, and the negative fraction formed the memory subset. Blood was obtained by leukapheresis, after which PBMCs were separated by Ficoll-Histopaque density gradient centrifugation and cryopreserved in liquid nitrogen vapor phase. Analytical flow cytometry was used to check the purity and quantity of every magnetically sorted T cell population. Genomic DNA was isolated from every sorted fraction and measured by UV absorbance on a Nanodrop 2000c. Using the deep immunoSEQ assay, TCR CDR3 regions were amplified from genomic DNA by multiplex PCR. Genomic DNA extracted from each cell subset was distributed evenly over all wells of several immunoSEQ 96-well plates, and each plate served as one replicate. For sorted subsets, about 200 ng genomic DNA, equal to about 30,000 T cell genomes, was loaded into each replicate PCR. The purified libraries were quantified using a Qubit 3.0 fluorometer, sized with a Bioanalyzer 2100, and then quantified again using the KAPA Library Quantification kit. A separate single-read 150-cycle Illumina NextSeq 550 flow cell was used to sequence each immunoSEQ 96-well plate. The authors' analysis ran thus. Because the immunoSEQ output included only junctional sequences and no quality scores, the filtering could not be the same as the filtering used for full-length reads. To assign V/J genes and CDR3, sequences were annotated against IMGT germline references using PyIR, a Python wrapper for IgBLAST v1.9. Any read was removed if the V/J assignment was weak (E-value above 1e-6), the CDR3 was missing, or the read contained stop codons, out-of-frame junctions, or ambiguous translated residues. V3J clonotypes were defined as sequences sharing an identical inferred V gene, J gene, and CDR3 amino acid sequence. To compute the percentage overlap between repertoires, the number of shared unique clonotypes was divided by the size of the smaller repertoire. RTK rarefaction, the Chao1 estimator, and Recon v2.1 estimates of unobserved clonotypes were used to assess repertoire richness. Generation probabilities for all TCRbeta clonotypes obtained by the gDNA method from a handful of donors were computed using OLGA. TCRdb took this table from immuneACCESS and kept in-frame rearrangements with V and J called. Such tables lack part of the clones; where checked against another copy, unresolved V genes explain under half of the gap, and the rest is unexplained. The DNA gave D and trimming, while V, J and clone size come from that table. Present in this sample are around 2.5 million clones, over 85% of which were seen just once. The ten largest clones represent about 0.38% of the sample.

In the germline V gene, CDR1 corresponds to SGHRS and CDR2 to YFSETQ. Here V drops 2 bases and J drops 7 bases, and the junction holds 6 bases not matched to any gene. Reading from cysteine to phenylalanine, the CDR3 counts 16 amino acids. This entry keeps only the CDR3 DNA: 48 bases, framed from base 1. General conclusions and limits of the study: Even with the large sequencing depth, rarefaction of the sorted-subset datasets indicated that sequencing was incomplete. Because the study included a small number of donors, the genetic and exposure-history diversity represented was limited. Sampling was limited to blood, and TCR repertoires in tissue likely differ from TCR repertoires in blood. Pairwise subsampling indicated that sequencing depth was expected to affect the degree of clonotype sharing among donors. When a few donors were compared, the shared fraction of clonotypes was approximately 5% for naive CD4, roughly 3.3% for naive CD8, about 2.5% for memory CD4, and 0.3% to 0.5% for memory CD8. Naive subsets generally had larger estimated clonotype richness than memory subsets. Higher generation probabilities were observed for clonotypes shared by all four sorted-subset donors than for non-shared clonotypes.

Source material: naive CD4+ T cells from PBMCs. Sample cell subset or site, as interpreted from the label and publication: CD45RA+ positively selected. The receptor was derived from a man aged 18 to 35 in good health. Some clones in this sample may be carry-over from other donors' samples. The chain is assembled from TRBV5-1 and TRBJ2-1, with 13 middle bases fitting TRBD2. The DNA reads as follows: TGCGCCAGCAGCTTACGGACTAGCGGGAGTGAGAATGAGCAGTTCTTC. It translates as CASSLRTSGSENEQFF.